Each of the 21 T cell receptor beta chains below was sequenced from the same sample in a study of OX40 agonist ivuxolimab in advanced cancers. Sequencing was performed with immunoSEQ multiplex PCR; in TCRdb, only in-frame clones are kept and a portion is missing. The sample holds 50,000 to 55,000 clones, about 81% seen once. Sequencing was performed on CD4+ or CD8+ T cells sorted from blood, taken in a trial of the OX40 agonist ivuxolimab. These receptor sequences come from an adult with an advanced solid tumor such as melanoma, head and neck, liver or kidney cancer.

This clone has more than one count but fewer than ten. The J gene is TRBJ2-1, the V gene TRBV4-1; the match to TRBD2 covers 16 bases. Trimming removed 0 bases from V and 7 bases from J; junction bases left unmatched: 0. The CDR3 length is 16 residues. The germline gives CDR1 MGHRA, CDR2 YSYEKL. The CDR3 bases are TGCGCCAGCAGCCAAGAGGGACTAGCGGGGGGGAATGAGCAGTTCTTC. This codes for CASSQEGLAGGNEQFF.

CDR3 DNA: TGTGCCAGCAGCCAAGATCAGGCAGGGGCTAGCACAGATACGCAGTATTTT. The encoded protein is CASSQDQAGASTDTQYF. This chain uses TRBV14 with TRBJ2-3; a possible D gene is TRBD1 (6 bases). V was pared by 0 bases and J by 0 bases, with 13 bases between. Per germline, CDR1 SGHDN and CDR2 FVKESK. The CDR3 runs 17 residues.

The chain employs TRBV2 and TRBJ2-4, with D unresolved. Trimming cost V 7 bases and J 0 bases, with 13 bases left between them. The CDR3 is made up of 15 amino acids. CDR1 is SNHLY and CDR2 is FYNNEI in the germline V gene. CDR3 protein: CASKPPTLAKNIQYF. CDR3 nucleotide sequence: TGTGCCAGCAAACCACCAACACTAGCCAAAAACATTCAGTACTTC.

This chain joins TRBV7-9 and TRBJ1-2; 9 bases are shared with TRBD1. Per germline, CDR1 SEHNR and CDR2 FQNEAQ (reference sequence). J lost 2 bases, V lost 1 base, and 2 bases had no gene match. The CDR3 is 15 amino acids. The CDR3 nucleotides are TGTGCCAGCAGCTTAGGGGACAGGGCAAACTATGGCTACACCTTC. Translated, it gives CASSLGDRANYGYTF.

This sequence joins TRBV11-2 and TRBJ2-2; TRBD2 matches at 7 bases. The CDR3 extends over 13 amino acids. The V gene's germline CDR1 is SGHAT and CDR2 FQNNGV. The V segment lost 7 bases and the J segment 7 bases; nucleotides outside the gene matches: 6. The CDR3: CASNFGGNGELFF. The CDR3 nucleotides are TGTGCCAGCAATTTCGGGGGGAACGGGGAGCTGTTTTTT.

This sequence joins TRBV11-2 and TRBJ1-3, with D uncertain. The germline CDR1 and CDR2 sequences are SGHAT and FQNNGV. Deletions cut 3 bases from V and 1 base from J, with 7 bases between. The CDR3 contains 14 residues. CDR3 nucleotide sequence: TGTGCCAGCAGCTTGTTAGAGTCTGGAAACACCATATATTTT. It encodes CASSLLESGNTIYF.

The genes are TRBV29-1 and TRBJ1-1; 7 bases match TRBD1. The germline gives CDR1 SQVTM, CDR2 ANQGSEA. V was clipped by 7 bases and J by 8 bases; unmatched bases: 4. This CDR3 spans 10 amino acids. The CDR3 protein is CSGGQLEAFF. In DNA form, the CDR3 reads TGCAGCGGGGGACAGCTCGAAGCTTTCTTT.

CDR3 in amino acids: CASSGSPRGDDNEQFF. As DNA, the CDR3 is TGTGCCAGCAGCGGCTCCCCGCGGGGGGACGACAATGAGCAGTTCTTC. The chain carries TRBV7-9 and TRBJ2-1, with TRBD2 matching 8 bases. V trimming: 5 bases; J trimming: 5 bases; junction bases outside the gene matches: 11. Germline V gene data show CDR1 as SEHNR and CDR2 as FQNEAQ (reference sequence). The length of the CDR3 is 16 residues.

The gene calls are TRBV5-1 and TRBJ1-1, with a possible D match to TRBD1 (6 bases). This CDR3 is built from 16 residues. Trimming left V 0 bases short and J 0 bases short, with 12 bases between. CDR1 is SGHRS, CDR2 YFSETQ, per germline. CDR3 region: CASSLDGQKMNTEAFF. In DNA form, the CDR3 reads TGCGCCAGCAGCTTGGATGGACAGAAGATGAACACTGAAGCTTTCTTT.

The rearrangement joins TRBV10-1 to TRBJ2-7, with 10 bases identical to TRBD1. Germline CDR1 reads WNHNN; CDR2 reads SYGVQD (reference sequence). The CDR3 runs 15 residues. V lost 3 bases to trimming and J lost 5 bases; unmatched junction nucleotides: 7. CDR3 nucleotide sequence: TGCGCCAGCAGTGACCCGGGACAGGGGTCCCACGAGCAGTACTTC. Its protein is CASSDPGQGSHEQYF.

The rearrangement links TRBV5-1 to TRBJ2-4; maybe TRBD2 (5 bases). Looked up from germline, CDR1 is SGHRS and CDR2 is YFSETQ. The CDR3 sequence is 18 residues long. The germline V and J ends were trimmed by 0 bases and 1 base, with 17 bases remaining between them. The CDR3 region is CASSLGPLSRGAKNIQYF. The CDR3 region has the DNA TGCGCCAGCAGCTTGGGCCCACTTAGCCGAGGGGCCAAAAACATTCAGTACTTC.

The chain has TRBV12-5 and TRBJ2-7; D is tentatively TRBD1 or TRBD2 (5 bases each). Germline CDR1 is LGHNT and CDR2 is FRNRAP. Trimming took 1 base from V and 6 from J, leaving 7 bases between them. This CDR3 comprises 12 residues. The CDR3 DNA is TGTGCTAGTGGTTTGGCCGGGGCCGAGCAGTACTTC. Translated: CASGLAGAEQYF.

The CDR3 sequence is CASSPRGTSGLNEQFF. DNA of the CDR3: TGTGCCAGCAGCCCACGGGGGACTAGCGGTCTCAATGAGCAGTTCTTC. J is TRBJ2-1 and V is TRBV7-9, with 11 bases fitting TRBD2. Germline assignment: CDR1 SEHNR and CDR2 FQNEAQ (reference sequence). CDR3 length equals 16 residues. Trimming took 5 bases from V and 6 from J; bases not matched to a gene: 9.

The rearrangement joins TRBV9 to TRBJ2-1, with D perhaps assigned TRBD1 or TRBD2 (5 bases each). The CDR3 is made up of 16 amino acids. Trimming stripped 1 base from V and 5 bases from J, with 16 bases between. CDR1 and CDR2 from the germline V gene are SGDLS and YYNGEE. The CDR3 reads CASSVYPGPGNNEQFF. In DNA, the CDR3 is TGTGCCAGCAGCGTATACCCGGGACCAGGCAACAATGAGCAGTTCTTC.

Worth noting for this clone: Relative to the germline gene, one junction end is altered; a read error may explain this. This rearrangement joins TRBV18 to TRBJ2-5, with D possibly TRBD1 on 6 matching bases. The length of the CDR3 is 15 residues. Germline V CDR1 and CDR2: KGHSH, LQKENI. This CDR3 is CASPPSGQYQETQYF. Here the CDR3 DNA reads TGTGCCAGCCCACCAAGCGGACAGTACCAAGAGACCCAGTACTTC.

This rearrangement joins TRBV5-1 to TRBJ1-1; unclear D gene. This CDR3 has 13 amino acids. The V end lost 0 bases, the J end lost 4 bases, and 7 bases lay between the germline ends. CDR1 and CDR2 (germline): SGHRS, YFSETQ. The CDR3 DNA sequence: TGCGCCAGCAGCTTGGATATTGGCACTGAAGCTTTCTTT. This codes for CASSLDIGTEAFF.

This clone was found once. This chain joins TRBV9 and TRBJ2-3; D gene uncertain. Per the germline V gene, CDR1 is SGDLS and CDR2 is YYNGEE. The CDR3 consists of 14 residues. Trimming removed 0 bases at V and 4 bases at J, with 9 bases between. DNA of the CDR3: TGTGCCAGCAGCGTAGGAGACTCCGCAGATACGCAGTATTTT. Its translation: CASSVGDSADTQYF.

CDR3 coding DNA: TGTGCCAGCAGCTTAGCGCTGCATGGGGGCAATCAGCCCCAGCATTTT. This codes for CASSLALHGGNQPQHF. The chain recombines TRBV7-9 with TRBJ1-5; D remains unclear. CDR1 and CDR2 (germline): SEHNR, FQNEAQ (reference sequence). V lost 0 bases, J lost 2 bases, and 11 bases lay in between. The CDR3 totals 16 residues. Looking up the rest from reference TRBV7-9 and TRBJ1-5 gives the full variable domain: DTGVSQNPRHKITKRGQNVTFRCDPISEHNRLYWYRQTLGQGPEFLTYFQNEAQLEKSRLLSDRFSAERPKGSFSTLEIQRTEQGDSAMYLCASSLALHGGNQPQHFGDGTRLSIL.

The genes are TRBV6-1 and TRBJ1-6; TRBD1 might be the D (5 bases). Trimming removed 10 bases from V and 10 bases from J, with 20 bases in between. The germline V gene has CDR1 MNHNS and CDR2 SASEGT. CDR3 size: 14 residues. The chain's CDR3 is CATNPPWGRSPLHF. The CDR3 DNA follows: TGTGCCACCAACCCACCTTGGGGCCGATCACCCCTCCACTTT.

The rearrangement joins TRBV28 to TRBJ1-2; no definite D call. Trimming pared 1 base from V and 5 bases from J, leaving 5 bases between. The CDR3 consists of 12 residues. Germline CDR1 and CDR2: MDHEN and SYDVKM. In DNA, the CDR3 is TGTGCCAGCAGTTTATTAGAGTATGGCTACACCTTC. Translation gives CASSLLEYGYTF.

The V and J genes are TRBV7-6 and TRBJ2-7; a weak D match, TRBD2 (5 bases). This CDR3 spans 18 amino acids. The V gene lost 3 bases and the J gene lost 3 bases, with 24 bases spanning the gap. CDR1 SGHVS and CDR2 FNYEAQ come from the germline V gene. CDR3 nucleotide sequence: TGTGCCAGCAGCTTCCTGGCCCTTCGGGGTGGTGGCGGCTACGAGCAGTACTTC. Amino acids: CASSFLALRGGGGYEQYF.